This section outlines one TCR beta chain sequence together with its context. There are a few counts of this clonotype. Its antigen is unknown. No much larger clonotype is one base removed from it; base qualities were not supplied. The CDR3, cysteine through phenylalanine, is 12 amino acids long. Only the CDR3 region is kept as DNA, spanning 36 bases read in frame from base 1. The germline V gene specifies SNHLY as CDR1 and FYNNEI as CDR2. Relative to germline, V is 4 bases shorter and J is 8 bases shorter, with 8 bases between their ends. Every donor in the study was a healthy Caucasian. The data were obtained in a study of identical twins (dated by TCRdb to 2016 to 2018). About the study as a whole: To test whether fetal clonotypes persist, this study deep-sequenced TCR alpha and beta repertoires from monozygotic twins, from unrelated adults of various ages, and from cord blood. To rule out contamination, replicate twin experiments were performed at different times with different library preparation protocols.

General conclusions and limits of the study: Zero-insertion analyses could be partly confounded by invariant T cells such as MAIT and iNKT, though diverse VJ usage argued against such confounding for most clonotypes. Out-of-frame TCR alpha sharing in monozygotic twins was systematically underestimated by recombination models, whereas sharing between unrelated individuals was in agreement with the recombination models. Compared with coincidental sharing between unrelated individuals, out-of-frame TCR alpha sequences shared between twins showed an excess of sequences with low generation probability. Abundant cord blood beta clonotypes had fewer insertions, young adult naive repertoires showed a similar but weaker trend, and memory repertoires showed no such trend. Because the same donors could not be followed over many years, conclusions were based on cross-sectional statistical analysis. In beta out-of-frame sequences, excess twin sharing was weaker, because having fewer shared sequences lowered the signal-to-noise ratio.

Library preparation employed 5' RACE. Instrument used: Illumina HiSeq 2000. A universal primer binding site was added through template switching, and the final cDNA carried a unique molecular identifier so that TCR cDNA molecules could be counted accurately. First-strand cDNA for TCR alpha and beta chains was synthesized from specific primers in the conserved constant-segment region. To control for contamination, every cDNA library carried two barcodes: a SMART-Mk sample barcode plus Illumina barcodes. TruSeq adapter sequences, together with Illumina sample barcodes, were added in two successive PCR steps. The TCR alpha and beta cDNA libraries were sequenced on the Illumina HiSeq platform using custom primers. The study's processing was this. Raw reads were processed with MiGEC to extract unique molecular identifiers, and MiXCR was used to determine CDR3 positions. Recombination models were inferred per individual with the repgenHMM and IGoR tools using an EM algorithm. The tcR package in R was used for shared clonotype analysis, with sharing normalized by the product of cloneset sizes. To study raw recombination without the effects of thymic and clonal selection, out-of-frame nonproductive sequences were analyzed. The public reads were reprocessed in TCRdb via fastp at Q25 and MiXCR, keeping in-frame beta chains. Rows are unified per CDR3 protein, each entry keeping the most common DNA and genes. It is TCRdb's table, rather than the study itself, that gives the V and J calls and clone size. The sample records about 1.7 million distinct CDR3 sequences, around 29% of which are singletons. The ten most abundant clones make up less than 0.35% of the sample.

The sequence was collected from a newborn girl in good health. The specimen was cord blood. The sequence is built from TRBV2 and TRBJ1-4; the D gene remains uncertain. The bases are TGTGCCAGCAGTGGAGGCCAGGAAAAACTGTTTTTT. The encoded protein is CASSGGQEKLFF.